The 26 T cell receptor beta chains listed next were all sequenced from one sample in a study of T-cell reconstitution after alpha-beta-depleted transplantation in children. During its preparation, the TCRbeta library received unique molecular identifiers. Each CDR3 protein gets one entry after TCRdb re-called the PCR reads with MiXCR. Counted here are 83,000 or so distinct CDR3 sequences, 8% to 9% occurring once; the ten biggest clones make up roughly 6.9%. The starting material was PBMCs from the stem cell graft donor, obtained from the stem cell graft. These receptors were collected from a human donor who donated a stem cell graft to a child with congenital amegakaryocytic thrombocytopenia.

This rearrangement joins TRBV5-1 to TRBJ2-3; 10 bases fit TRBD1. The CDR3 contains 16 residues. Germline assignment: CDR1 SGHRS and CDR2 YFSETQ. V was pared by 4 bases and J by 2 bases, with 7 bases of the junction left unmatched. The CDR3 DNA follows: TGCGCCAGCAGCCCCTGGACAGGGGGAATCACAGATACGCAGTATTTT. Amino acids: CASSPWTGGITDTQYF.

This clonotype has ten or more counts. The chain joins TRBV6-5 to TRBJ2-7; 7 bases fit TRBD1. Per the germline V gene, CDR1 is MNHEY and CDR2 is SVGAGI. There are 15 residues in the CDR3. V was pared by 0 bases and J by 0 bases, with 2 bases of the junction left unmatched. The CDR3 coding sequence is TGTGCCAGCAGTTACTCGGGGACAGCCTCCTACGAGCAGTACTTC. This gives the protein CASSYSGTASYEQYF.

This clonotype was recorded many times. The CDR3 protein is CSARPDGSYTPYTF. The CDR3 region has the DNA TGCAGTGCTAGACCAGACGGATCTTACACGCCCTACACCTTC. The J gene is TRBJ1-2, the V gene TRBV20-1; D not resolved. CDR3 length: 14 amino acids. Germline values: CDR1 DFQATT, CDR2 SNEGSKA (reference sequence). V gave up 2 bases and J gave up 10 bases, with 20 bases separating them.

This clonotype came up many times. The chain carries TRBV4-1 and TRBJ1-5; 10 bases map to TRBD1. Germline-derived CDR1 and CDR2 are MGHRA and YSYEKL. The junction had 14 bases not matched to a gene; V was cut back by 3 bases and J by 6 bases. The CDR3 runs to 18 residues. CDR3 coding DNA: TGCGCCAGCAGCCAGGGTACGGGACAGGGGAGGCCAGGTCAGCCCCAGCATTTT. Its protein is CASSQGTGQGRPGQPQHF.

This clonotype was detected many times. V gene TRBV7-3 combines with J gene TRBJ2-2; tentative D call: TRBD2 (5 bases). The CDR3 covers 16 residues. V shed 2 bases and J shed 1 base, with 11 bases lying between them. Germline CDR1 and CDR2: SGHTA and FQGTGA. CDR3 protein: CASSLGPGLNTGELFF. CDR3 nucleotides: TGTGCCAGCAGCTTAGGACCGGGATTGAACACCGGGGAGCTGTTTTTT.

There are many counts of this clonotype. The chain joins TRBV6-5 to TRBJ2-4; a weak D match, TRBD1 (6 bases). The CDR3 sequence is 16 residues long. V lost 5 bases, J lost 1 base, and 15 bases lay in between. Germline CDR1 and CDR2: MNHEY and SVGAGI. This CDR3 reads CASSRSGEGAKNIQYF. DNA for the CDR3: TGTGCCAGCAGTCGATCAGGGGAAGGGGCCAAAAACATTCAGTACTTC.

This clonotype was seen ten or more times. The chain carries TRBV2 and TRBJ1-1; D gene ambiguous. V lost 7 bases, J lost 1 base, and 10 bases lay in between. Per the germline V gene, CDR1 is SNHLY and CDR2 is FYNNEI. The CDR3 totals 13 residues. The CDR3 coding sequence is TGTGCCAGCACCCTCCGGCAGAACACTGAAGCTTTCTTT. Translation gives CASTLRQNTEAFF.

This clonotype was seen many times. This rearrangement joins TRBV7-6 to TRBJ1-1, with TRBD1 matching 7 bases. Losses at the gene ends were 5 bases for V and 7 bases for J; bases not matched to a gene: 16. Germline loops: CDR1 SGHVS, CDR2 FNYEAQ. This CDR3 spans 16 amino acids. CDR3 region: CASSRGPLAGGLEAFF. The CDR3, as DNA: TGTGCCAGCAGCCGCGGCCCCCTCGCAGGGGGGCTTGAAGCTTTCTTT.

The J gene is TRBJ1-5, the V gene TRBV7-9; no reliable D call. V lost 6 bases and J lost 7, with 19 bases in between. Germline V CDR1 and CDR2: SEHNR, FQNEAQ (reference sequence). The CDR3 length is 15 residues. Written as DNA, the CDR3 is TGTGCCAGCAGAAGCCCCGGCGAGGAAAGGCAGCCCCAGCATTTT. Its translation is CASRSPGEERQPQHF.

This clonotype was picked up many times. The chain is built from TRBV4-3 and TRBJ2-3; tentatively, D is TRBD1 (5 bases). The CDR3 consists of 15 residues. Germline V gene sequence: CDR1 LGHNA, CDR2 YSLEER. The ends were cut back, 0 bases at V and 5 bases at J, with 12 bases in the middle. For the CDR3, the DNA is TGCGCCAGCAGCCAAGACGAAGGGGCGCGAGATACGCAGTATTTT. Its protein is CASSQDEGARDTQYF.

This clonotype was detected many times. The CDR3 region has the DNA TGTGCCAGCAGTTACTCCCGACAGGGGCTGAACACTGAAGCTTTCTTT. This encodes CASSYSRQGLNTEAFF. The gene calls are TRBV6-5 and TRBJ1-1; 8 bases agree with TRBD1. With V trimmed by 0 bases and J by 0 bases, 3 bases remained unmatched. Germline CDR1 and CDR2: MNHEY and SVGAGI. The CDR3 contains 16 residues.

As regards this clonotype: A much larger clone lies a single base off, so this may be a read error. V is TRBV29-1 and J is TRBJ1-3; D is undetermined. Germline loops: CDR1 SQVTM, CDR2 ANQGSEA. CDR3 size: 12 residues. V gave up 4 bases and J gave up 0 bases, with 4 bases separating them. CDR3 sequence reads: CSVASSGNTIYF. CDR3 in DNA: TGCAGCGTTGCGAGCTCTGGAAACACCATATATTTT.

Many counts were recorded for this clonotype. The rearrangement links TRBV5-1 to TRBJ2-3; tentatively, D is TRBD2 (5 bases). Germline values: CDR1 SGHRS, CDR2 YFSETQ. Trimming took off 4 bases at V and 4 bases at J, with 16 bases between the two ends. This CDR3 has 15 amino acids. The CDR3 sequence is CASSPQLRGADTQYF. DNA of the CDR3: TGCGCCAGCAGCCCGCAGCTCCGGGGTGCAGATACGCAGTATTTT.

Ten or more counts support this clonotype. The chain combines TRBV20-1 with TRBJ2-2, with D possibly matching TRBD2 (5 bases). Germline lookup yields CDR1 DFQATT and CDR2 SNEGSKA (reference sequence). This CDR3 is built from 12 residues. V was trimmed by 7 bases and J by 3 bases, leaving 9 bases between them. CDR3 amino acids: CSVRRDTGELFF. DNA of the CDR3: TGCAGTGTTCGGCGGGACACCGGGGAGCTGTTTTTT.

This clonotype occurred many times. The J gene is TRBJ1-4, the V gene TRBV20-1; tentative D call: TRBD1 (5 bases). V shed 7 bases and J shed 3 bases, with 15 bases lying between them. This CDR3 spans 14 amino acids. Germline CDR1 DFQATT, CDR2 SNEGSKA (reference sequence). The CDR3 sequence: CSGLPGPPNEKLFF. The DNA of the CDR3 is TGCAGTGGTTTACCGGGACCCCCTAATGAAAAACTGTTTTTT.

The table lists this clonotype with many counts. The chain employs TRBV10-3 and TRBJ2-1; TRBD2 matches at 12 bases. Trimming at V came to 3 bases and at J to 1 base, leaving 1 base not matched to a gene. This CDR3 has 16 amino acids. CDR1 and CDR2 (germline): ENHRY, SYGVKD. The CDR3 reads CAISEGLAGSYNEQFF. CDR3 DNA sequence: TGTGCCATCAGTGAAGGACTAGCGGGGTCCTACAATGAGCAGTTCTTC.

In this sample, this clonotype turned up many times. The chain employs TRBV10-3 and TRBJ2-3, with 7 positions matching TRBD2. The CDR3 extends over 16 amino acids. Germline-derived CDR1 and CDR2 are ENHRY and SYGVKD. Trimming removed 0 bases from V and 2 bases from J; junction bases left unmatched: 5. In DNA, the CDR3 is TGTGCCATCAGTGAGTCGTGGAGCGGGGCCACAGATACGCAGTATTTT. Amino acid sequence: CAISESWSGATDTQYF.

This clonotype came up many times. J is TRBJ1-1 and V is TRBV27, with D perhaps TRBD1 (5 bases). The CDR3 runs 13 residues. The germline gives CDR1 MNHEY, CDR2 SMNVEV (reference sequence). Trimming removed 5 bases at V and 4 bases at J, with 11 bases between. As DNA, the CDR3 is TGTGCCAGCAGTCCCGGGGGGATCACTGAAGCTTTCTTT. Protein: CASSPGGITEAFF.

This clonotype was counted many times. DNA of the CDR3: TGTGCCAGCAGTTACGGCGGGAGGGTTTCAGATACGCAGTATTTT. The encoded protein is CASSYGGRVSDTQYF. The rearrangement joins TRBV6-5 to TRBJ2-3, with 9 positions matching TRBD2. Germline V gene lookup returns CDR1 MNHEY and CDR2 SVGAGI. V lost 2 bases, J lost 4 bases, and 4 bases stayed unmatched. CDR3 length: 15 amino acids.

This clonotype was picked up many times. The J gene is TRBJ2-3, the V gene TRBV4-2; TRBD1 is a possible D gene (5 bases). The germline V and J ends were trimmed by 2 bases and 3 bases, with 9 bases remaining between them. The CDR3 consists of 14 residues. Germline lookup yields CDR1 LGHNA and CDR2 YNFKEQ. CDR3 bases: TGTGCCAGCAGCCAAAGTCAGGGTACAGATACGCAGTATTTT. Translated: CASSQSQGTDTQYF.

This clonotype was detected ten times or more. An end of the junction does not agree with germline; a read error may underlie this. The chain uses TRBV7-2 and TRBJ1-2, with D perhaps matching TRBD1 (6 bases). Germline CDR1 SGHTA, CDR2 FQGNSA. This CDR3 is 13 amino acids long. The CDR3 bases are TGTGCCAGCAGCTCACAGGGTAACCATGGCTACACCTTC. Its translation is CASSSQGNHGYTF.

Details on this clonotype: Possible read error: a much larger clone is one base away. The V call is TRBV3-1, the J call TRBJ2-5; TRBD2 matches at 7 bases. Germline V gene lookup returns CDR1 LGHDT and CDR2 YNNKEL (reference sequence). The CDR3 spans 16 residues. The CDR3, as DNA: TGTGCCAGCAGCCAAGTGGGAGCGGGGACGCAAGCGACCCAGTACTTC. Protein: CASSQVGAGTQATQYF.

This clonotype has at least ten counts. V usage is TRBV11-2 and J usage is TRBJ2-3; unclear D gene. Trimming shortened V by 2 bases and J by 3 bases, and 12 bases separated the two germline ends. In germline, CDR1 is SGHAT, CDR2 FQNNGV. The CDR3 length is 15 residues. The CDR3 loop reads CASSLSRPQTDTQYF. DNA for the CDR3: TGTGCCAGCAGCTTATCCCGGCCACAAACAGATACGCAGTATTTT.

V usage is TRBV12-3 or TRBV12-4 and J usage is TRBJ1-5, with D possibly being TRBD1 (5 bases). The ends were cut back, 6 bases at V and 4 bases at J, with 13 bases in the middle. This CDR3 has 14 amino acids. As DNA, the CDR3 is TGTGCCAGCAGCGGGGGACGGAAGAATCAGCCCCAGCATTTT. It yields the protein CASSGGRKNQPQHF.

This clonotype was recorded at least ten times. The chain recombines TRBV5-1 with TRBJ1-1, with D possibly TRBD1 on 5 matching bases. Trimming stripped 1 base from V and 11 bases from J, with 21 bases between. CDR3 length: 15 residues. Germline CDR1 and CDR2: SGHRS and YFSETQ. The CDR3 DNA sequence: TGCGCCAGCAGCTTGTCTGGGCAGACAACCCGGGGGGCTTTCTTT. It is translated as CASSLSGQTTRGAFF.

This clonotype has ten or more counts. The rearrangement links TRBV5-1 to TRBJ2-3; the D gene is possibly TRBD2 (8 bases). This CDR3 contains 15 residues. Germline V lookup: CDR1 SGHRS, CDR2 YFSETQ. Trimming removed 4 bases at V and 3 bases at J, with 15 bases between. The CDR3 sequence is CASSMGQRGTDTQYF. The CDR3, as DNA: TGCGCCAGCAGCATGGGACAGCGGGGGACAGATACGCAGTATTTT.